One TCR beta chain is described in this entry. The antigen is unknown. The data are from a study of shared clonotypes between healthy human individuals. On the study more broadly: Three CD4 naive, three CD4 memory, two CD8 naive and one CD8 memory plate were used per donor. The study, taken as a whole, reports: Naive CD4 clonotypes overlapped across a few donors at approximately 5%.

With 6 bases clipped from V and 1 base from J, the junction kept 1 base outside the gene matches. CDR1 is LNHDA and CDR2 is SQIVND in the germline V gene (reference sequence). The CDR3 consists of 13 residues. Assay: immunoSEQ multiplex PCR; the TCRdb copy retains only in-frame clones and omits some. The profile shows hundreds of thousands of clones, about 78% of them singletons. The sequenced sample was memory CD4+ T cells sorted from blood. Stated subset: CD45RA-negative fraction. The origin of this receptor is a woman aged 25 to 45 in good health. V gene TRBV19 combines with J gene TRBJ2-3; 7 nucleotides align to TRBD2. The CDR3 DNA follows: TGTGCCAGTAGGGCGGGAGGCACAGATACGCAGTATTTT. Protein: CASRAGGTDTQYF.